This T cell receptor beta chain was sequenced during a study of blood T cell repertoires in COVID-19. Whole-study context: COVID-19 samples collected from the United States, Italy and Spain covered acute and convalescent phases. PBMCs, B-cell-depleted T cells, or T cells were the source of the cDNA or gDNA that made up the material.

The protocol was immunoSEQ multiplex PCR, while the TCRdb copy is restricted to in-frame clones and leaves out a portion. In the table there are 100,000 to 150,000 clones, just under 90% of which are singletons. The CDR3 has 13 amino acids. Trimming left V 5 bases short and J 10 bases short, with 11 bases between. The germline V gene has CDR1 KGHDR and CDR2 SFDVKD. The chain links TRBV24-1 to TRBJ1-6; D is unclear. The sequencing sample was made of peripheral blood. This receptor was identified in a woman aged 45-65 years with acute or convalescent COVID-19. The CDR3 protein is CATSVSEWSPLHF. For the CDR3, the DNA is TGTGCCACCAGTGTTTCGGAGTGGTCACCCCTCCACTTT.